This TCR beta chain was sequenced for a study of blood T cells in healthy people across ages. At the level of the study: Capturing about one barcoded beta molecule per two T cells was achieved by template switching.

General observations from the study: Higher naive T cell percentage went strongly together with higher TCR beta diversity. Unsorted PBMC material precluded a definitive naive versus antigen-experienced comparison.

As for this clonotype: The antigen is not known.

Extracted total RNA amounted to at least 6 micrograms for each sample. The CDR3 sequence is 13 residues long. CDR1 and CDR2 (germline): KGHDR, SFDVKD. Deletions cut 6 bases from V and 5 bases from J, with 12 bases between. Next came a second PCR, run for about 7 to 12 cycles, which used a sample-barcoded 5' primer along with a J-beta primer mix. One entry per CDR3 protein, called by TCRdb with MiXCR from the 5' RACE reads. The table has some 1.4 million distinct CDR3 sequences, 35% to 45% seen once. This chain links TRBV24-1 with TRBJ1-1, with D possibly matching TRBD1 (5 bases). Sequenced sample: blood. This clonotype originated in a woman between 18 and 30 years old in good health. This CDR3 reads CATSRRGGTEAFF. The CDR3 bases are TGTGCCACCAGTAGACGGGGCGGGACTGAAGCTTTCTTT.